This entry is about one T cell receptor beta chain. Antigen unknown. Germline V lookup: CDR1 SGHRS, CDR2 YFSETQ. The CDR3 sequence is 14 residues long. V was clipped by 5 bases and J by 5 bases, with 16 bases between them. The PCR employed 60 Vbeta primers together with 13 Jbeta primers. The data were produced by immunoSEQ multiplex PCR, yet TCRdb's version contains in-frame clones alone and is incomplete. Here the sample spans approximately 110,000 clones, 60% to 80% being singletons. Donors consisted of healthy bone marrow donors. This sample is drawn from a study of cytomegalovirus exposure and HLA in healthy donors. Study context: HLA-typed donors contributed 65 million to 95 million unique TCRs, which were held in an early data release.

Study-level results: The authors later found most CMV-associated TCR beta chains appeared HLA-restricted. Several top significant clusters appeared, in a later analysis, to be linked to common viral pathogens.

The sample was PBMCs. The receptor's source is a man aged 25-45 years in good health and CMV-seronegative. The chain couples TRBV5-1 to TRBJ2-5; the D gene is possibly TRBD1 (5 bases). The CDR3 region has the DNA TGCGCCAGCAGTACAGGCCCAAGAGAGGAGACCCAGTACTTC. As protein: CASSTGPREETQYF.